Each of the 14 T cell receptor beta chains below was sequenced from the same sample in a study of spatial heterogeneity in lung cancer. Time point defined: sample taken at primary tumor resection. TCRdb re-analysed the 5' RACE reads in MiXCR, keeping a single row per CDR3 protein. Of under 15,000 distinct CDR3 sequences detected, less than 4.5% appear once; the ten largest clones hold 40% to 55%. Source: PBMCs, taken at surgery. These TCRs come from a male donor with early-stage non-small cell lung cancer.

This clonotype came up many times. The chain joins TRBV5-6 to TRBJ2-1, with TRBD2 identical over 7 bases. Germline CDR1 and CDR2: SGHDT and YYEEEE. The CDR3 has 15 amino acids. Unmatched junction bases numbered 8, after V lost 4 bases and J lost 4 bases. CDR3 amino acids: CASSRGTTVYNEQFF. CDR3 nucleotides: TGTGCCAGCAGCCGTGGGACTACCGTATACAATGAGCAGTTCTTC.

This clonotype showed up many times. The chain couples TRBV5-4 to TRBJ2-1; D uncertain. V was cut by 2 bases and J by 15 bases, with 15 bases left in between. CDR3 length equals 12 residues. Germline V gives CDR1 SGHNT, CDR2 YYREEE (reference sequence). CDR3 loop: CASSFSLLPPFF. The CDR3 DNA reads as TGTGCCAGCAGCTTTAGTCTACTGCCCCCGTTCTTC.

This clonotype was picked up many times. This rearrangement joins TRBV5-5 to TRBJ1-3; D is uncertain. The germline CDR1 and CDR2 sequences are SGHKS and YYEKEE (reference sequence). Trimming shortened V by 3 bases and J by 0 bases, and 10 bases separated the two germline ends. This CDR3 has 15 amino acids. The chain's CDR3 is CASSWTGSSGNTIYF. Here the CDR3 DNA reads TGTGCCAGCAGCTGGACCGGAAGCTCTGGAAACACCATATATTTT.

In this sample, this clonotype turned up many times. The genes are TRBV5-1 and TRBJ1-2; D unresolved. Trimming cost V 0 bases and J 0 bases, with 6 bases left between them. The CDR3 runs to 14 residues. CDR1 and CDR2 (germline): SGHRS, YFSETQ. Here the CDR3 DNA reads TGCGCCAGCAGCTTGGACACCACTAACTATGGCTACACCTTC. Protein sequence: CASSLDTTNYGYTF.

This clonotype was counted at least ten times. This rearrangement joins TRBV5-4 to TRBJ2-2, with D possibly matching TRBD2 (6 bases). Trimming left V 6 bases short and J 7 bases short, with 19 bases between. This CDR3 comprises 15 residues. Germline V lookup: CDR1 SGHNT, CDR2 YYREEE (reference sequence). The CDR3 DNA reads TGTGCCAGCACCCCGCCGGGCGGGAACGTCGGGGAGCTGTTTTTT. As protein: CASTPPGGNVGELFF.

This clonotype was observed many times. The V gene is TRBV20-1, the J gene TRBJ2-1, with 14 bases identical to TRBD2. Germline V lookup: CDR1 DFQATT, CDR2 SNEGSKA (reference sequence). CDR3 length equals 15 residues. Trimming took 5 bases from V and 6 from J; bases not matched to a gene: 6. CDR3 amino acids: CSAGGGLAGVNEQFF. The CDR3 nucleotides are TGCAGTGCTGGGGGGGGACTAGCGGGAGTCAATGAGCAGTTCTTC.

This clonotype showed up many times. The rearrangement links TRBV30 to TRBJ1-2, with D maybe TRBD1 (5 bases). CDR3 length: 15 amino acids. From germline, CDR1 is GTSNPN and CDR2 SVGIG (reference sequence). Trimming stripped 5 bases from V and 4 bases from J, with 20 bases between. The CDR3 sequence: CAWGPSGTVAYGYTF. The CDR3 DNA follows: TGTGCCTGGGGTCCCTCCGGGACCGTCGCCTATGGCTACACCTTC.

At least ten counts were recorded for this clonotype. As DNA, the CDR3 is TGTGCCAGCAGTTTATCGGGACAGGGGGCCACCGGGGAGCTGTTTTTT. This translates into CASSLSGQGATGELFF. The chain has TRBV12-3 or TRBV12-4 and TRBJ2-2, with 12 bases fitting TRBD1. The CDR3 sequence is 16 residues long. V was clipped by 2 bases and J by 4 bases; unmatched bases: 2.

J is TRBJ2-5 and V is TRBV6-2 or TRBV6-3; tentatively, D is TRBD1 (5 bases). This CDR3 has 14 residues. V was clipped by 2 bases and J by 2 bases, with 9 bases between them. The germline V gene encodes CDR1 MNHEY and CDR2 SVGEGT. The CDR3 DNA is TGTGCCAGCAGTTACGCCGACAGACAAGAGACCCAGTACTTC. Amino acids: CASSYADRQETQYF.

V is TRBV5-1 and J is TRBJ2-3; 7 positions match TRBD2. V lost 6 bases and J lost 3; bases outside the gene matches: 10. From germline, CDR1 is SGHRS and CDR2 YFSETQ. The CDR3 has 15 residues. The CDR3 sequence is CASILSGLETDTQYF. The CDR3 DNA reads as TGCGCCAGCATCCTTAGCGGGCTGGAGACAGATACGCAGTATTTT.

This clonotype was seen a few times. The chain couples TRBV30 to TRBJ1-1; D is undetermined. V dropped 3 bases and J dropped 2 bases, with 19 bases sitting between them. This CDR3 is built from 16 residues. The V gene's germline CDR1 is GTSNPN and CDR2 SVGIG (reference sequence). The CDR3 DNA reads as TGTGCCTGGAGGTCAATAACCCGGCTCCCTAACACTGAAGCTTTCTTT. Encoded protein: CAWRSITRLPNTEAFF.

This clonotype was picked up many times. In DNA, the CDR3 is TGTGCCAGCAGCCGATTACAGGGCCGAGGGGTCTACGAGCAGTACTTC. Encoded protein: CASSRLQGRGVYEQYF. The rearrangement uses TRBV27 and TRBJ2-7; D perhaps matches TRBD1 (6 bases). V lost 6 bases, J lost 3 bases, and 21 bases lay in between. The germline V gene encodes CDR1 MNHEY and CDR2 SMNVEV (reference sequence). The CDR3 loop spans 16 amino acids.

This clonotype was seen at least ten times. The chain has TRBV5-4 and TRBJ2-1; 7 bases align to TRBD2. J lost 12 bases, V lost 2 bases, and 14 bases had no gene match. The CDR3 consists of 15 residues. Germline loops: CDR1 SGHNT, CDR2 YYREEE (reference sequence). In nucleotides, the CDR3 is TGTGCCAGCAGCTTATCTGCGGGAGTCTTGGTATGGCAGTTCTTC. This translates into CASSLSAGVLVWQFF.

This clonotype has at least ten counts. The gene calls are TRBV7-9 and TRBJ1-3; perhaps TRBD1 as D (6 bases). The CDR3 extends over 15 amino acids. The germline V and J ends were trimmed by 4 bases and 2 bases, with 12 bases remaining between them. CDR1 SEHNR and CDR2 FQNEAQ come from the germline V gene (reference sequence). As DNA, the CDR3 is TGTGCCAGCAGCTATATACAGGGCACTGGAAACACCATATATTTT. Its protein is CASSYIQGTGNTIYF.